A single sample gave rise to the 12 T cell receptor beta chains below, sequenced in a study of beta chain features in type 1 diabetes (dated 2018 in TCRdb). Receptor amplification or capture employed the immunoSEQ multiplex PCR assay. The entire isolated RNA was reverse transcribed using the High Capacity cDNA Reverse Transcription Kit, and thus expressed TCRB transcripts were sequenced. The table comes from immuneACCESS by way of TCRdb, which keeps in-frame sequences with V and J called. Part of the clones is missing from these tables; in studies checked, under half for an unresolved V gene and the rest for unknown reasons. For this sample there are approximately 470,000 clones; roughly 31% appear just once. In total, the top ten clones hold roughly 0.066% of the sample. Sequenced input: naive CD4+ T cells from blood. This specimen's cell subset or site label, per the study, means: true naive CD4+ T cells. All receptors come from a man between 18 and 29 years old in good health.

This clone was found a few times. The chain carries TRBV4-1 and TRBJ2-1; 11 bases align to TRBD2. This CDR3 region has 16 residues. The germline V gene has CDR1 MGHRA and CDR2 YSYEKL. V gave up 1 base and J gave up 3 bases; unmatched junction bases: 2. The CDR3 nucleotides are TGCGCCAGCAGCCAAGTAGGGACTAGCGGCTACAATGAGCAGTTCTTC. This gives the protein CASSQVGTSGYNEQFF.

In DNA form, the CDR3 reads TGCAGCGTTGAATTCAGGTGGGACTATGGCTACACCTTC. Translated: CSVEFRWDYGYTF. The rearrangement links TRBV29-1 to TRBJ1-2; D call uncertain. Trimming left V 2 bases short and J 3 bases short, with 10 bases between. The CDR3 sequence is 13 residues long. Germline CDR1 SQVTM, CDR2 ANQGSEA. Drawing the rest from reference TRBV29-1 and TRBJ1-2, the complete variable domain is SAVISQKPSRDICQRGTSLTIQCQVDSQVTMMFWYRQQPGQSLTLIATANQGSEATYESGFVIDKFPISRPNLTFSTLTVSNMSPEDSSIYLCSVEFRWDYGYTFGSGTRLTVV.

J is TRBJ2-5 and V is TRBV14; no firm D call. V shed 0 bases and J shed 0 bases, with 14 bases lying between them. The germline V gene encodes CDR1 SGHDN and CDR2 FVKESK. This CDR3 contains 17 residues. The CDR3 is CASSQDSAGRYQETQYF. For the CDR3, the DNA is TGTGCCAGCAGCCAAGATTCGGCAGGACGGTACCAAGAGACCCAGTACTTC.

In regard to this clone: The sample holds other DNA sequences that translate to the same CDR3. The V gene is TRBV18, the J gene TRBJ1-1; unclear D gene. Trimming cost V 1 base and J 1 base, with 1 base left between them. The CDR3 extends over 12 amino acids. The germline gives CDR1 KGHSH, CDR2 LQKENI. CDR3 loop: CASSPQNTEAFF. The CDR3 bases are TGTGCCAGCTCACCACAGAACACTGAAGCTTTCTTT.

The CDR3 nucleotides are TGTGCCAGCAGCATCCTAGCGGGAGGAACAGATACGCAGTATTTT. Translating gives CASSILAGGTDTQYF. The chain uses TRBV7-2 and TRBJ2-3; 11 bases are shared with TRBD2. V shed 5 bases, J shed 3 bases, and the junction held 4 bases outside the gene matches. The CDR3 length is 15 residues. Germline V gene lookup returns CDR1 SGHTA and CDR2 FQGNSA.

The chain combines TRBV29-1 with TRBJ2-1; 8 nucleotides line up with TRBD1. Trimming removed 0 bases from V and 6 bases from J; junction bases left unmatched: 4. This CDR3 comprises 14 residues. Germline values: CDR1 SQVTM, CDR2 ANQGSEA. The chain's CDR3 is CSVEDEGQGNEQFF. In DNA form, the CDR3 reads TGCAGCGTTGAAGATGAAGGACAGGGCAATGAGCAGTTCTTC.

This chain links TRBV10-3 with TRBJ1-2; D is undetermined. Trimming shortened V by 8 bases and J by 8 bases, and 15 bases separated the two germline ends. The CDR3 is made up of 12 amino acids. Germline CDR1 is ENHRY and CDR2 is SYGVKD. The CDR3 sequence: CAIYGPGEGYTF. CDR3 coding DNA: TGTGCCATCTACGGCCCTGGCGAAGGCTACACCTTC.

This chain connects TRBV7-9 to TRBJ2-1; tentatively, D is TRBD1 or TRBD2 (5 bases each). The CDR3 is 15 residues long. Germline CDR1 is SEHNR and CDR2 is FQNEAQ (reference sequence). V dropped 5 bases and J dropped 5 bases, with 16 bases sitting between them. CDR3 sequence: CASSPKGLAHNEQFF. CDR3 DNA: TGTGCCAGCAGCCCTAAGGGGCTAGCCCACAATGAGCAGTTCTTC.

The CDR3 sequence is CASSQERLAGLYNEQFF. As DNA, the CDR3 is TGTGCCAGCAGTCAAGAACGACTAGCGGGACTCTACAATGAGCAGTTCTTC. The rearrangement joins TRBV27 to TRBJ2-1; 11 bases match TRBD2. Germline CDR1 and CDR2: MNHEY and SMNVEV (reference sequence). There are 17 residues in the CDR3. J was trimmed by 3 bases and V by 5 bases; bases with no gene match: 9.

Details on this clone: Different DNA sequences within this sample yield the same CDR3. The V call is TRBV18, the J call TRBJ2-7; D gene uncertain. The germline V and J ends were trimmed by 5 bases and 0 bases, with 5 bases remaining between them. The germline V gene has CDR1 KGHSH and CDR2 LQKENI. The CDR3 is made up of 12 amino acids. CDR3 residues: CASSSSSYEQYF. CDR3 DNA: TGTGCCAGCTCATCCAGCTCCTACGAGCAGTACTTC.

The chain combines TRBV29-1 with TRBJ2-5; TRBD2 aligns across 8 bases. The trim removed 4 bases at V and 0 bases at J, leaving 7 bases unmatched. This CDR3 comprises 15 residues. Per the germline V gene, CDR1 is SQVTM and CDR2 is ANQGSEA. The CDR3 DNA follows: TGCAGCGTTGTACCCCTAGCGGGCAACCAAGAGACCCAGTACTTC. Its translation is CSVVPLAGNQETQYF.

The chain employs TRBV20-1 and TRBJ2-7; D might be TRBD1 (5 bases). CDR3 length: 11 residues. With 7 bases removed from V and 2 bases from J, the gap between germline ends came to 9 bases. In germline, CDR1 is DFQATT, CDR2 SNEGSKA (reference sequence). The CDR3 loop reads CSVTEPYEQYF. The DNA for the CDR3 is TGCAGTGTGACAGAGCCCTACGAGCAGTACTTC.